The T cell receptor beta chain under discussion was sequenced for a study of cytomegalovirus exposure and HLA in healthy donors. With 60 Vbeta and 13 Jbeta primers, the PCR was carried out. Produced via immunoSEQ multiplex PCR; TCRdb's table is partial and in-frame only. Counted here are fewer than 200,000 clones, over 60% occurring once; the ten biggest clones make up 0.6% to 0.9%. Sequenced: PBMCs. The clonotype was recovered from a female donor in good health and CMV-seronegative.

This CDR3 reads CASSQPGLAPANTGELFF. The CDR3, as DNA: TGTGCCAGCAGCCAACCGGGACTAGCGCCAGCGAACACCGGGGAGCTGTTTTTT. The chain is built from TRBV4-2 and TRBJ2-2; 10 bases match TRBD2. The junction had 6 bases not matched to a gene; V was cut back by 2 bases and J by 0 bases. The CDR3 has 18 amino acids. From germline, CDR1 is LGHNA and CDR2 YNFKEQ.